This TCR beta chain was profiled in a study of T cell responses to AZD1222 COVID-19 vaccine. Study results and caveats: Baseline serostatus was positive in only a handful of AZD1222 recipients. In the spike-specific TCR repertoire, nearly half reportedly target unmutated variant regions. Spike was spanned by vaccine-associated CD4 TCRs, with dominance at 160-218 and 743-854.

The CDR3 loop spans 14 amino acids. V shed 5 bases and J 2 bases; nucleotides not matched to a gene: 5. Germline CDR1 is SEHNR and CDR2 is FQNEAQ (reference sequence). Measured with immunoSEQ multiplex PCR; TCRdb has only the in-frame clones, and not every one. This sample has under 150,000 clones; 84% occur once, and the top ten carry approximately 26%. Note on this clone: What it recognizes is unknown.

Material: peripheral blood, obtained 28 days after the second AZD1222 dose. The source is an adult who received the AZD1222 COVID-19 vaccine. The V gene is TRBV7-9, the J gene TRBJ1-2; 7 nucleotides match TRBD1. CDR3: CASSGGQPNYGYTF. The DNA of the CDR3 is TGTGCCAGCAGCGGGGGACAGCCGAACTATGGCTACACCTTC.